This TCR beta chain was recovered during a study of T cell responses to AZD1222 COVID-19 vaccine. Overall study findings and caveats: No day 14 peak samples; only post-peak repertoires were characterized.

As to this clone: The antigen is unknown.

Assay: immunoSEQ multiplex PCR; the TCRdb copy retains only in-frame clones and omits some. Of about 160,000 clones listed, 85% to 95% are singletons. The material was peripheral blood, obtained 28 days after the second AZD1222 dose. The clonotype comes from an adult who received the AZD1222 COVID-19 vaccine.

CDR3 nucleotide sequence: TGTGCCAGTAGATTAGGGGACGCCTCTAGGACCTTCTATGGCTACACCTTC. Translation gives CASRLGDASRTFYGYTF. The chain recombines TRBV19 with TRBJ1-2; possible D gene TRBD1, 5 bases. The CDR3 sequence is 17 residues long. V was shortened by 6 bases and J by 4 bases, with 24 bases between the two germline ends. Per germline, CDR1 LNHDA and CDR2 SQIVND (reference sequence).